This section outlines one TCR beta chain sequence together with its context. Sampling of blood occurred at baseline, cycle 4 day 1, and cycle 7 day 1. The sample comes from a study of OX40 agonist ivuxolimab in advanced cancers. Study-wide context: Partial responses occurred in Three dose-escalation patients, one with hepatocellular carcinoma and two with cutaneous melanoma.

Clones were sequenced by immunoSEQ multiplex PCR, and TCRdb holds only the in-frame ones, with some missing. The sample consists of around 84,000 clones, about nine tenths of them appearing once. The origin of this receptor is an adult with an advanced solid tumor such as melanoma, head and neck, liver or kidney cancer. Here the sequenced sample was CD4+ or CD8+ T cells sorted from blood, taken in a trial of the OX40 agonist ivuxolimab.

DNA for the CDR3: TGTGCCAGCAGTCGCAGTTGGTATGAGCAGTTCTTC. It is translated as CASSRSWYEQFF. The chain uses TRBV14 and TRBJ2-1; D is uncertain. Trimming pared 6 bases from V and 8 bases from J, leaving 11 bases between. CDR1 and CDR2 from the germline V gene are SGHDN and FVKESK. The CDR3 contains 12 residues.